This TCR beta chain was identified in a study of T cells expressing NK-cell markers. Whole-study results and caveats: In a handful of donors, these clonotypes also led the CD3+CD56-NKG2C+ fraction. As a fraction of CD8+ T cells, dominant NKG2C+ clonotypes reached roughly 1.0-7.0% in more than five donors.

Germline loops: CDR1 SEHNR, CDR2 FQNEAQ (reference sequence). The CDR3 is made up of 13 amino acids. A note on this clonotype: Antigen: not known.

TCRdb reprocessed the 5' RACE reads; each CDR3 protein has one entry and no DNA is given. This table holds 150,000 to 160,000 distinct CDR3 sequences. This receptor was identified in a woman between 50 and 59 years old in good health. The specimen sequenced was blood T cells: a sorted CD56 or NKG2C T cell subset, CD4+ or CD8+ T cells, or bulk PBMC T cells (not recorded which). The chain carries TRBV7-9 and TRBJ2-1. The CDR3 reads CASSSAAYNEQFF. Together with reference TRBV7-9 and TRBJ2-1, the CDR3 gives the full variable domain: DTGVSQNPRHKITKRGQNVTFRCDPISEHNRLYWYRQTLGQGPEFLTYFQNEAQLEKSRLLSDRFSAERPKGSFSTLEIQRTEQGDSAMYLCASSSAAYNEQFFGPGTRLTVL.